This record covers a single T cell receptor (beta chain). The junction does not match germline at one end; this may be a read error. The data originate from a study of tumor and adjacent non-tumor tissue in lung cancer. No cell sorting was done before RNA was extracted from the tissue. This non-tumor lung sample came from over 3 cm beyond the tumor edge. Germline CDR1 is ENHRY and CDR2 is SYGVKD. The CDR3 consists of 17 residues. Three rounds of nested PCR, following a modified ARM-PCR protocol, produced the TCRbeta library. Each CDR3 protein is one row after TCRdb ran MiXCR on the multiplex PCR reads. The sample has roughly 69,000 distinct CDR3 sequences, 75% to 85% seen once.

V is TRBV10-3 and J is TRBJ2-3, with 15 bases that match TRBD2. The receptor comes from a man aged 60 to 69 with non-small cell lung cancer. Sequencing input: distant non-tumor lung tissue. CDR3 sequence: CAISEMGTSGRSSTQCF. The CDR3 coding sequence is TGTGCCATCAGTGAGATGGGGACTAGCGGGAGGTCAAGTACGCAGTGTTTT.